One sample yielded the 2 T cell receptor beta chains listed below, sequenced in a study of control samples from healthy donors and cancer patients. Repertoires were generated with immunoSEQ multiplex PCR, while TCRdb's copy carries only in-frame clones and drops some. The sample yields 100,000 to 150,000 clones, 75% to 95% seen once. Sequencing was performed on blood. These receptors all come from a man aged 18 to 29 in good health.

This sequence joins TRBV10-1 and TRBJ2-4; 10 nucleotides match TRBD2. The germline V gene encodes CDR1 WNHNN and CDR2 SYGVQD (reference sequence). Trimming cost V 2 bases and J 8 bases; bases outside gene matches: 0. This CDR3 contains 13 residues. The CDR3 spells CASSESGGDIQYF. The CDR3 DNA sequence: TGCGCCAGCAGTGAGAGCGGGGGGGACATTCAGTACTTC.

The J gene is TRBJ1-2, the V gene TRBV4-1; D is ambiguous. The CDR3 spans 16 residues. V was cut by 4 bases and J by 7 bases, with 22 bases left in between. Germline loops: CDR1 MGHRA, CDR2 YSYEKL. CDR3 DNA sequence: TGCGCCAGCAGCCCCCGGTTAGGCGGAAATTTGGGTGGCTACACCTTC. Amino acid sequence: CASSPRLGGNLGGYTF.